This TCR beta chain derives from a study of T cell responses to AZD1222 COVID-19 vaccine. The CDR3 extends over 17 amino acids. Losses at the gene ends were 0 bases for V and 3 bases for J; bases not matched to a gene: 6. Germline CDR1 is ENHRY and CDR2 is SYGVKD. Some clones are missing from TCRdb's copy, which holds only in-frame ones; the method was immunoSEQ multiplex PCR. This sample has 150,000 to 200,000 clones; approximately 90% occur once, and the top ten carry around 4.4%. The clonotype comes from an adult in good health. Sequences were derived from peripheral blood, sampled on day 0 of AZD1222 vaccination. V and J are TRBV10-3 and TRBJ2-1; 9 bases line up with TRBD1. The CDR3 sequence: CAISESGGQGYYNEQFF. The CDR3 nucleotides read TGTGCCATCAGTGAGTCGGGGGGACAGGGTTACTACAATGAGCAGTTCTTC.